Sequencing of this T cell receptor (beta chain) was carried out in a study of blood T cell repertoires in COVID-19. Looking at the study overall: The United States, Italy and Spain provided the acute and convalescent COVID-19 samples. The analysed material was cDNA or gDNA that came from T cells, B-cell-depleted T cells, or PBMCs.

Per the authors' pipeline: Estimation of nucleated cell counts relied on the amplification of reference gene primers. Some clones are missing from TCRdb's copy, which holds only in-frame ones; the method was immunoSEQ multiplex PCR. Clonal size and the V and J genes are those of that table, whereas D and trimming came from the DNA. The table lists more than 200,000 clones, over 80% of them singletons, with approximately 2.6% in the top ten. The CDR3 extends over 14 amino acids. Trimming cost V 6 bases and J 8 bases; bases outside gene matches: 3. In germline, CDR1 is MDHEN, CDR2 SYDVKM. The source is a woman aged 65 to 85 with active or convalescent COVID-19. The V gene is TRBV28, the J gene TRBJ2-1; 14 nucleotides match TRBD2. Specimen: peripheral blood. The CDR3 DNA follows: TGTGCCAGCAGGGGACTAGCGGGAGAGGATGAGCAGTTCTTC. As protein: CASRGLAGEDEQFF.